Below, 11 T cell receptor beta chains from the same sample are listed, as sequenced in a study of technical replicates of blood from a handful of donors. Clones were sequenced by immunoSEQ multiplex PCR, and TCRdb holds only the in-frame ones, with some missing. Here the sample spans 65,000 to 90,000 clones, roughly nine tenths being singletons. Sequenced input: PBMCs. These receptors all come from a human donor in good health. Some clones in this sample may be carry-over from other donors' samples.

This clone occurred once. The V gene is TRBV30, the J gene TRBJ1-4; the D is unclear. The CDR3 is 15 residues long. The germline V gene encodes CDR1 GTSNPN and CDR2 SVGIG (reference sequence). V lost 2 bases to trimming and J lost 8 bases, with 18 bases between them. In DNA form, the CDR3 reads TGTGCCTGGAGTCCTGGACTGCAGAGAGGGGAAAAACTGTTTTTT. It encodes CAWSPGLQRGEKLFF.

This rearrangement joins TRBV5-1 to TRBJ2-5; unclear D gene. V was pared by 5 bases and J by 5 bases, with 13 bases between. The germline V gene encodes CDR1 SGHRS and CDR2 YFSETQ. This CDR3 is 13 amino acids long. CDR3 region: CASRLGGGETQYF. The CDR3 region has the DNA TGCGCCAGCAGGCTCGGCGGTGGGGAGACCCAGTACTTC.

The chain employs TRBV6-5 and TRBJ2-5, with D maybe TRBD2 (6 bases). Germline V gene lookup returns CDR1 MNHEY and CDR2 SVGAGI. The CDR3 runs to 13 residues. V shed 6 bases and J shed 5 bases, with 13 bases lying between them. The CDR3: CASRSTSGETQYF. In nucleotides, the CDR3 is TGTGCCAGCAGATCTACCAGCGGGGAGACCCAGTACTTC.

The rearrangement uses TRBV29-1 and TRBJ2-1; 7 bases line up with TRBD2. CDR1 is SQVTM and CDR2 is ANQGSEA in the germline V gene. The junction had 3 bases not matched to a gene; V was cut back by 4 bases and J by 9 bases. This CDR3 has 11 amino acids. The CDR3 here is CSVAWGGEQFF. CDR3 nucleotides: TGCAGCGTTGCCTGGGGGGGTGAGCAGTTCTTC.

The CDR3 region is CASSFSGALYEQYF. The CDR3 nucleotides are TGTGCCAGCAGCTTTAGCGGGGCTCTCTACGAGCAGTACTTC. The chain carries TRBV13 and TRBJ2-7; 8 bases are a match to TRBD2. Germline loops: CDR1 PRHDT, CDR2 FYEKMQ (reference sequence). The J segment lost 3 bases and the V segment lost 3 bases, leaving 4 bases of the junction unmatched. The CDR3 sequence is 14 residues long.

This clone was seen only once. The chain links TRBV5-6 to TRBJ1-3; TRBD1 might be the D (6 bases). Germline values: CDR1 SGHDT, CDR2 YYEEEE. V dropped 0 bases and J dropped 4 bases, with 8 bases sitting between them. CDR3 length equals 14 residues. The CDR3 sequence is CASSLDDRGNTIYF. CDR3 coding DNA: TGTGCCAGCAGCTTGGACGACAGGGGAAACACCATATATTTT. The whole variable domain, filled in from reference TRBV5-6 and TRBJ1-3, reads DAGVTQSPTHLIKTRGQQVTLRCSPKSGHDTVSWYQQALGQGPQFIFQYYEEEERQRGNFPDRFSGHQFPNYSSELNVNALLLGDSALYLCASSLDDRGNTIYFGEGSWLTVV.

The count of this clone is one. This chain uses TRBV6-5 with TRBJ2-2; no clear D gene. CDR1 is MNHEY and CDR2 is SVGAGI in the germline V gene. V shed 6 bases and J shed 0 bases, with 8 bases lying between them. The CDR3 is 14 residues long. The CDR3 DNA follows: TGTGCCAGCAGGCCCTACGCGAACACCGGGGAGCTGTTTTTT. The encoded protein is CASRPYANTGELFF.

The genes are TRBV7-9 and TRBJ2-7, with D possibly being TRBD1 (5 bases). The CDR3 sequence is 14 residues long. Germline values: CDR1 SEHNR, CDR2 FQNEAQ (reference sequence). Trimming left V 5 bases short and J 3 bases short, with 14 bases between. Written as DNA, the CDR3 is TGTGCCAGCAGCAACAGGTTACAGGACTACGAGCAGTACTTC. Amino acid sequence: CASSNRLQDYEQYF.

This clone occurred a few times. The sample holds other DNA sequences that translate to the same CDR3. The chain's CDR3 is CASSRAGGQETQYF. CDR3 nucleotides: TGTGCCAGCAGCAGAGCGGGGGGGCAAGAGACCCAGTACTTC. This chain links TRBV7-9 with TRBJ2-5; 10 bases match TRBD2. Germline V gene data show CDR1 as SEHNR and CDR2 as FQNEAQ (reference sequence). J lost 2 bases, V lost 5 bases, and 2 bases had no gene match. This CDR3 contains 14 residues.

This clone was counted a few times. J is TRBJ2-3 and V is TRBV23-1; 12 nucleotides line up with TRBD2. TRBV23-1 is an open reading frame whose function is uncertain. The CDR3 is 18 amino acids. V lost 0 bases to trimming and J lost 7 bases; unmatched junction nucleotides: 11. In DNA form, the CDR3 reads TGCGCCAGCAGTCAATCCACTAGCGGGGGGCTCCCTACTCATACGCAGTATTTT. Translated, it gives CASSQSTSGGLPTHTQYF.

J is TRBJ2-5 and V is TRBV5-1, with D uncertain. Germline V lookup: CDR1 SGHRS, CDR2 YFSETQ. CDR3 length: 14 residues. V was trimmed by 0 bases and J by 2 bases, leaving 8 bases between them. The CDR3 nucleotides read TGCGCCAGCAGCTTGGCTTCTAGTCAAGAGACCCAGTACTTC. Protein: CASSLASSQETQYF.